One sample yielded the 28 T cell receptor beta chains listed below, sequenced in a study of neurological immune-mediated disorders. TCRdb reanalysed the 5' RACE reads using MiXCR and keeps one entry per CDR3 protein. The sample gives some 86,000 distinct CDR3 sequences, about 2.5% of which show up once; 1.1% is in the top ten. The source material was PBMCs. These receptors were obtained from a woman aged 25 to 39 with multiple sclerosis.

This clonotype was seen many times. This sequence joins TRBV27 and TRBJ2-1; D not resolved. Trimming took 3 bases from V and 8 from J, leaving 14 bases between them. CDR1 is MNHEY and CDR2 is SMNVEV in the germline V gene (reference sequence). The CDR3 is 14 residues long. The CDR3 sequence is CASSFSFALDEQFF. The CDR3 DNA follows: TGTGCCAGCAGTTTTAGCTTCGCGTTGGATGAGCAGTTCTTC.

This clonotype was counted many times. The rearrangement links TRBV6-1 to TRBJ2-7; 10 bases fit TRBD2. This CDR3 contains 14 residues. V gave up 6 bases and J gave up 7 bases; unmatched junction bases: 9. Germline-derived CDR1 and CDR2 are MNHNS and SASEGT. The CDR3 DNA reads TGTGCCAGCAGCTACTTACTAGCGGGATGGGAGCAGTACTTC. This gives the protein CASSYLLAGWEQYF.

This clonotype was detected many times. The J gene is TRBJ1-4, the V gene TRBV24-1; weak D call: TRBD1 (6 bases). There are 15 residues in the CDR3. Germline V lookup: CDR1 KGHDR, CDR2 SFDVKD. The V and J ends lost 2 bases and 3 bases respectively, with 9 bases between them. The CDR3 spells CATSDSGTPNEKLFF. The CDR3 DNA is TGTGCCACCAGTGATTCCGGGACACCTAATGAAAAACTGTTTTTT.

This clonotype was seen at least ten times. The V call is TRBV5-6, the J call TRBJ2-7; 10 bases align to TRBD2. The trim removed 0 bases at V and 5 bases at J, leaving 8 bases unmatched. Germline V gives CDR1 SGHDT, CDR2 YYEEEE. This CDR3 has 16 residues. CDR3 region: CASSLVGLAPSHEQYF. Written as DNA, the CDR3 is TGTGCCAGCAGCTTGGTGGGACTAGCGCCCTCTCACGAGCAGTACTTC.

Ten or more counts support this clonotype. The rearrangement links TRBV5-1 to TRBJ1-5; no clear D gene. In germline, CDR1 is SGHRS, CDR2 YFSETQ. Trimming took 5 bases from V and 6 from J, leaving 15 bases between them. The CDR3 sequence is 14 residues long. CDR3 loop: CASSTDGNRQPQHF. The CDR3 region has the DNA TGCGCCAGCAGTACCGATGGTAATCGTCAGCCCCAGCATTTT.

At least ten counts were recorded for this clonotype. The chain recombines TRBV20-1 with TRBJ1-2; weak D call: TRBD1 (6 bases). V was clipped by 0 bases and J by 8 bases, with 19 bases between them. The CDR3 covers 15 residues. Per the germline V gene, CDR1 is DFQATT and CDR2 is SNEGSKA (reference sequence). CDR3 DNA sequence: TGCAGTGCTAGAGATTCCAGACAGGACGCCTCGGGCTACACCTTC. Translating gives CSARDSRQDASGYTF.

Many counts were recorded for this clonotype. V and J are TRBV20-1 and TRBJ2-3, with a possible D match to TRBD2 (5 bases). There are 15 residues in the CDR3. The V gene's germline CDR1 is DFQATT and CDR2 SNEGSKA (reference sequence). V lost 1 base, J lost 0 bases, and 11 bases lay in between. The CDR3 DNA follows: TGCAGTGCTAGAGGGATAGCGATCAGCACAGATACGCAGTATTTT. Translating gives CSARGIAISTDTQYF.

This clonotype was recorded many times. The chain links TRBV12-3 or TRBV12-4 to TRBJ1-1; possibly TRBD1 for D (5 bases). CDR3 length: 15 residues. The V gene lost 8 bases and the J gene lost 2 bases, with 18 bases spanning the gap. The CDR3 bases are TGTGCCAGCGGCGAAATGGGGCAGGGAAACACTGAAGCTTTCTTT. Its protein is CASGEMGQGNTEAFF.

This clonotype has a count of ten or more. This chain connects TRBV5-6 to TRBJ1-1; 8 bases fit TRBD1. V lost 5 bases to trimming and J lost 3 bases; unmatched junction nucleotides: 15. The CDR3 sequence is 17 residues long. CDR1 is SGHDT and CDR2 is YYEEEE in the germline V gene. CDR3 in amino acids: CASRPLHGQGVYTEAFF. DNA for the CDR3: TGTGCCAGCAGGCCGCTACACGGACAGGGAGTTTACACTGAAGCTTTCTTT.

This clonotype was seen repeatedly, ten times or more. The chain couples TRBV5-1 to TRBJ2-1; TRBD2 matches at 10 bases. Germline CDR1 SGHRS, CDR2 YFSETQ. V was pared by 4 bases and J by 6 bases, with 7 bases of the junction left unmatched. This CDR3 is 15 amino acids long. CDR3 region: CASSETSGIGNEQFF. CDR3 DNA sequence: TGCGCCAGCAGCGAAACTAGCGGGATCGGCAATGAGCAGTTCTTC.

In its sample, this clonotype was seen many times. The J gene is TRBJ1-2, the V gene TRBV2, with 8 bases identical to TRBD1. The CDR3 consists of 16 residues. Germline V gene data show CDR1 as SNHLY and CDR2 as FYNNEI. V shed 3 bases and J 7 bases; nucleotides not matched to a gene: 13. CDR3 sequence: CASSDPDRVKLFGYTF. The CDR3, as DNA: TGTGCCAGCAGTGACCCGGACAGGGTAAAGTTGTTTGGCTACACCTTC.

This clonotype was recorded many times. The chain combines TRBV3-1 with TRBJ1-1; the D gene is possibly TRBD1 (5 bases). Trimming stripped 7 bases from V and 0 bases from J, with 9 bases between. CDR1 is LGHDT, CDR2 YNNKEL, per germline (reference sequence). The CDR3 spans 13 residues. The CDR3: CASKGFVNTEAFF. DNA of the CDR3: TGTGCCAGCAAGGGGTTTGTGAACACTGAAGCTTTCTTT.

Many counts were recorded for this clonotype. The chain has TRBV18 and TRBJ2-6; no definite D call. CDR1 and CDR2 (germline): KGHSH, LQKENI. The CDR3 runs 14 residues. V was shortened by 7 bases and J by 4 bases, with 11 bases between the two germline ends. The CDR3 reads CASLDNSGANVLTF. The CDR3 region has the DNA TGTGCCAGCTTAGACAACTCAGGGGCCAACGTCCTGACTTTC.

The table lists this clonotype with many counts. The chain is built from TRBV7-2 and TRBJ2-1; 7 nucleotides align to TRBD2. The CDR3 extends over 13 amino acids. CDR1 SGHTA and CDR2 FQGNSA come from the germline V gene. J was trimmed by 8 bases and V by 5 bases; bases with no gene match: 6. The CDR3 coding sequence is TGTGCCAGCAGCCAAACTAGCGTCTATGAGCAGTTCTTC. Protein: CASSQTSVYEQFF.

This clonotype was recorded many times. The gene calls are TRBV20-1 and TRBJ2-2; tentative D call: TRBD2 (6 bases). The CDR3 runs 15 residues. Germline-derived CDR1 and CDR2 are DFQATT and SNEGSKA (reference sequence). V shed 3 bases and J shed 7 bases, with 18 bases lying between them. The CDR3 sequence: CSARHGSSDRGELFF. CDR3 sequence (DNA): TGCAGTGCTAGGCACGGGAGCAGTGATCGCGGGGAGCTGTTTTTT.

At least ten counts were recorded for this clonotype. The CDR3 loop is CASSYLLVGEGASYEQYF. DNA of the CDR3: TGTGCCAGCAGTTACCTTTTAGTCGGAGAGGGAGCCTCCTACGAGCAGTACTTC. The J gene is TRBJ2-7, the V gene TRBV6-5, with D tentatively TRBD2 (5 bases). Germline CDR1 reads MNHEY; CDR2 reads SVGAGI. Trimming cost V 2 bases and J 0 bases, with 20 bases left between them. There are 18 residues in the CDR3.

This clonotype was recorded many times. The rearrangement joins TRBV5-1 to TRBJ2-1; possible D gene TRBD1, 5 bases. The CDR3 extends over 13 amino acids. Trimming took 4 bases from V and 4 from J, leaving 9 bases between them. Germline V gene sequence: CDR1 SGHRS, CDR2 YFSETQ. The CDR3 DNA follows: TGCGCCAGCAGCCTGGACATTTACAATGAGCAGTTCTTC. Translated: CASSLDIYNEQFF.

This clonotype occurred many times. The chain uses TRBV28 and TRBJ1-2; D is perhaps TRBD1 (5 bases). Trimming pared 0 bases from V and 4 bases from J, leaving 21 bases between. The length of the CDR3 is 18 residues. Per the germline V gene, CDR1 is MDHEN and CDR2 is SYDVKM. CDR3 DNA sequence: TGTGCCAGCAGTTTATGGGCCCTAGGGACCGGGGGTACCTATGGCTACACCTTC. Protein sequence: CASSLWALGTGGTYGYTF.

This clonotype has ten or more counts. This chain's CDR3 is CSAALRVQTDTQYF. In DNA, the CDR3 is TGCAGCGCTGCTTTACGGGTGCAGACAGATACGCAGTATTTT. The V and J genes are TRBV29-1 and TRBJ2-3, with D unresolved. CDR3 length: 14 amino acids. Germline CDR1 reads SQVTM; CDR2 reads ANQGSEA. V shed 7 bases and J shed 3 bases, with 17 bases lying between them.

The sample holds many counts of this clonotype. The CDR3 loop is CASRTGTSGSSYNEQFF. CDR3 nucleotide sequence: TGTGCCAGCAGGACGGGGACTAGCGGGAGCTCCTACAATGAGCAGTTCTTC. The chain carries TRBV6-5 and TRBJ2-1; TRBD2 agrees at 14 bases. CDR1 is MNHEY and CDR2 is SVGAGI in the germline V gene. This CDR3 contains 17 residues. The V segment lost 6 bases and the J segment 0 bases; nucleotides outside the gene matches: 4.

This clonotype was seen ten or more times. V usage is TRBV5-6 and J usage is TRBJ1-4, with a tentative D call TRBD1 (5 bases). V was shortened by 6 bases and J by 5 bases, with 20 bases between the two germline ends. The CDR3 extends over 16 amino acids. Germline values: CDR1 SGHDT, CDR2 YYEEEE. The CDR3 is CASKYRGLTENEKLFF. CDR3 bases: TGTGCCAGCAAGTATAGGGGACTAACGGAAAATGAAAAACTGTTTTTT.

This clonotype was counted ten times or more. V and J are TRBV7-3 and TRBJ2-1; possible D gene TRBD2, 6 bases. The CDR3 is 14 amino acids. Germline CDR1 SGHTA, CDR2 FQGTGA. V lost 2 bases, J lost 4 bases, and 9 bases lay in between. CDR3 bases: TGTGCCAGCAGCTTAGGGGGGATATACAATGAGCAGTTCTTC. Its protein is CASSLGGIYNEQFF.

A few counts support this clonotype. A read error may be the cause here, since a much bigger clone is one base away. J is TRBJ2-5 and V is TRBV12-3 or TRBV12-4; D might be TRBD2 (5 bases). The CDR3 consists of 14 residues. The ends were cut back, 6 bases at V and 5 bases at J, with 16 bases in the middle. The CDR3 sequence: CASSHPGERETQYF. Written as DNA, the CDR3 is TGTGCCAGCAGCCACCCCGGGGAGCGCGAGACCCAGTACTTC.

This clonotype has at least ten counts. The chain has TRBV16 and TRBJ1-4, with TRBD1 matching 8 bases. The germline V gene encodes CDR1 KGHSY and CDR2 FQNENV. The CDR3 consists of 16 residues. V lost 3 bases, J lost 8 bases, and 11 bases stayed unmatched. The CDR3 DNA is TGTGCCAGCAGCCACCCAACAGGGGGATTCGCCGAAAAACTGTTTTTT. This encodes CASSHPTGGFAEKLFF.

This clonotype was seen at least ten times. The chain couples TRBV12-5 to TRBJ2-5, with TRBD1 matching 8 bases. This CDR3 has 14 amino acids. Germline CDR1 LGHNT, CDR2 FRNRAP. The junction had 5 bases not matched to a gene; V was cut back by 4 bases and J by 4 bases. This chain's CDR3 is CASGSLTGVETQYF. The DNA of the CDR3 is TGTGCTAGTGGTTCCCTGACAGGGGTAGAGACCCAGTACTTC.

This clonotype was picked up many times. The chain employs TRBV20-1 and TRBJ2-2; 9 bases are a match to TRBD2. The CDR3 loop spans 15 amino acids. Germline V gives CDR1 DFQATT, CDR2 SNEGSKA (reference sequence). Unmatched junction bases numbered 9, after V lost 3 bases and J lost 7 bases. This CDR3 is CSASMAGGPYGELFF. In DNA form, the CDR3 reads TGCAGTGCTAGTATGGCGGGAGGGCCTTACGGGGAGCTGTTTTTT.

This clonotype was observed at least ten times. V usage is TRBV20-1 and J usage is TRBJ2-1; D not certain. Germline assignment: CDR1 DFQATT and CDR2 SNEGSKA (reference sequence). This CDR3 has 13 amino acids. V gave up 0 bases and J gave up 9 bases, with 12 bases separating them. The CDR3 nucleotides are TGCAGTGCTAGAGATGACCGCCACGGTGAGCAGTTCTTC. The encoded protein is CSARDDRHGEQFF.

This clonotype was seen many times. The V gene is TRBV20-1, the J gene TRBJ2-1; 7 positions agree with TRBD2. CDR1 is DFQATT, CDR2 SNEGSKA, per germline (reference sequence). The CDR3 sequence is 15 residues long. V dropped 0 bases and J dropped 5; count of bases not matched to a gene: 7. The CDR3 coding sequence is TGCAGTGCTAGAGATTCTAGCGGCCTCGACAATGAGCAGTTCTTC. Its protein product is CSARDSSGLDNEQFF.